The 31 T cell receptor beta chains below come from one sample, sequenced in a study of blood T cell repertoires in COVID-19 (TCRdb year 2020). Receptor libraries were prepared by the immunoSEQ multiplex PCR assay. The source is immuneACCESS, and TCRdb retained only in-frame sequences with V and J called. Part of the clones is not carried over; for the studies checked, unresolved V genes explain less than half of this, and the remainder is unexplained. Present in this sample are about 26,000 clones, 90% of which were seen just once. Together, the top ten hold roughly 10% of the sample. The sample taken for sequencing was peripheral blood. The receptor set was obtained from a man aged 70-80 years with acute or convalescent COVID-19.

The CDR3 region has the DNA TGTGCCAGCAGCGGCCAGGGACAGGGCGGCCACGAGACCCAGTACTTC. Translation gives CASSGQGQGGHETQYF. This chain joins TRBV7-9 and TRBJ2-5, with 9 positions matching TRBD1. The J segment lost 5 bases and the V segment lost 5 bases, leaving 12 bases of the junction unmatched. Germline CDR1 and CDR2: SEHNR and FQNEAQ (reference sequence). The length of the CDR3 is 16 residues.

The chain links TRBV2 to TRBJ1-5; 10 bases are a match to TRBD1. Trimming at V came to 4 bases and at J to 6 bases, leaving 3 bases not matched to a gene. CDR1 is SNHLY and CDR2 is FYNNEI in the germline V gene. The CDR3 extends over 14 amino acids. CDR3 nucleotides: TGTGCCAGCAGTGCGGGACAGGGGAGTCAGCCCCAGCATTTT. Residues: CASSAGQGSQPQHF.

This chain uses TRBV28 with TRBJ1-2; TRBD1 agrees at 9 bases. Germline V gives CDR1 MDHEN, CDR2 SYDVKM. The length of the CDR3 is 13 residues. Trimming at V came to 10 bases and at J to 4 bases, leaving 7 bases not matched to a gene. DNA for the CDR3: TGTGCCATCCCGGGACAGGGACCCTATGGCTACACCTTC. This translates into CAIPGQGPYGYTF.

J is TRBJ2-5 and V is TRBV5-6; TRBD1 agrees at 7 bases. V shed 3 bases and J 5 bases; nucleotides not matched to a gene: 7. This CDR3 has 14 residues. Germline V gene sequence: CDR1 SGHDT, CDR2 YYEEEE. This CDR3 reads CASSSLTGRETQYF. The CDR3 DNA is TGTGCCAGCAGCTCCTTGACAGGGCGGGAGACCCAGTACTTC.

This sequence joins TRBV25-1 and TRBJ2-3; 9 bases fit TRBD1. Unmatched junction bases numbered 14, after V lost 6 bases and J lost 4 bases. Looked up from germline, CDR1 is MGHDK and CDR2 is SYGVNS. This CDR3 contains 17 residues. The CDR3 DNA is TGTGCCAGCAGACCGCCTCCGGGACAGGGTAGGGCAGATACGCAGTATTTT. This translates into CASRPPPGQGRADTQYF.

The chain links TRBV5-6 to TRBJ2-7; 7 nucleotides agree with TRBD1. Unmatched junction bases numbered 3, after V lost 0 bases and J lost 3 bases. The CDR3 is made up of 14 amino acids. From germline, CDR1 is SGHDT and CDR2 YYEEEE. CDR3 DNA sequence: TGTGCCAGCAGCTTGGGACAGGGTCGCTACGAGCAGTACTTC. As protein: CASSLGQGRYEQYF. Variable domain in full (rest from reference TRBV5-6 and TRBJ2-7): DAGVTQSPTHLIKTRGQQVTLRCSPKSGHDTVSWYQQALGQGPQFIFQYYEEEERQRGNFPDRFSGHQFPNYSSELNVNALLLGDSALYLCASSLGQGRYEQYFGPGTRLTVT.

The V and J genes are TRBV10-1 and TRBJ1-6; D perhaps matches TRBD1 (5 bases). The CDR3 sequence is 14 residues long. Germline assignment: CDR1 WNHNN and CDR2 SYGVQD (reference sequence). The V end was cut by 5 bases, the J end by 4 bases, with 9 bases between. CDR3 sequence reads: CASSRQPYNSPLHF. CDR3 coding DNA: TGCGCCAGCAGTCGACAGCCTTATAATTCACCCCTCCACTTT.

This rearrangement joins TRBV18 to TRBJ2-1; 12 bases map to TRBD2. The V segment lost 3 bases and the J segment 4 bases; nucleotides outside the gene matches: 4. Germline V gives CDR1 KGHSH, CDR2 LQKENI. The CDR3 loop spans 16 amino acids. This CDR3 is CASSPLAGGGYNEQFF. In DNA, the CDR3 is TGTGCCAGCTCACCGCTAGCGGGAGGGGGATACAATGAGCAGTTCTTC.

This rearrangement joins TRBV15 to TRBJ2-3; TRBD2 agrees at 7 bases. CDR3 length: 15 amino acids. Trimming took 4 bases from V and 3 from J; bases not matched to a gene: 7. Germline CDR1 and CDR2: LNHNV and YYDKDF (reference sequence). DNA of the CDR3: TGTGCCACCAGCACCTCCGCGGGAGTTACAGATACGCAGTATTTT. Translated: CATSTSAGVTDTQYF. The entire variable domain, with the rest obtained from reference TRBV15 and TRBJ2-3, is as follows: DAMVIQNPRYQVTQFGKPVTLSCSQTLNHNVMYWYQQKSSQAPKLLFHYYDKDFNNEADTPDNFQSRRPNTSFCFLDIRSPGLGDTAMYLCATSTSAGVTDTQYFGPGTRLTVL.

The V call is TRBV19, the J call TRBJ2-6, with D tentatively TRBD2 (6 bases). V lost 6 bases and J lost 2, with 11 bases in between. The germline CDR1 and CDR2 sequences are LNHDA and SQIVND (reference sequence). This CDR3 has 15 amino acids. The CDR3 region is CASSTGDAGANVLTF. CDR3 sequence (DNA): TGTGCCAGTAGCACGGGGGACGCTGGGGCCAACGTCCTGACTTTC.

The chain combines TRBV6-6 with TRBJ1-6; D is uncertain. V was clipped by 4 bases and J by 8 bases, with 9 bases between them. Germline-derived CDR1 and CDR2 are MNHNY and SVGAGI (reference sequence). The CDR3 length is 13 residues. CDR3 in DNA: TGTGCCAGCAGTTCCTCGGCCTATTCACCCCTCCACTTT. It encodes CASSSSAYSPLHF.

The V call is TRBV9, the J call TRBJ1-5; D may be TRBD1 (6 bases). The CDR3 consists of 15 residues. Trimming pared 0 bases from V and 3 bases from J, leaving 10 bases between. Germline V CDR1 and CDR2: SGDLS, YYNGEE. The CDR3 reads CASSVGAGVNQPQHF. CDR3 sequence (DNA): TGTGCCAGCAGCGTAGGGGCAGGGGTCAATCAGCCCCAGCATTTT.

This clone was counted a single time. The rearrangement joins TRBV27 to TRBJ2-7; TRBD1 might be the D (6 bases). The V and J ends lost 5 bases and 0 bases respectively, with 11 bases between them. The CDR3 consists of 14 residues. Germline loops: CDR1 MNHEY, CDR2 SMNVEV (reference sequence). The CDR3 reads CASSPGQFSYEQYF. The DNA of the CDR3 is TGTGCCAGCAGTCCCGGACAGTTCTCCTACGAGCAGTACTTC.

The genes are TRBV24-1 and TRBJ2-5; D gene uncertain. Germline V gives CDR1 KGHDR, CDR2 SFDVKD. CDR3 length equals 11 residues. Trimming shortened V by 3 bases and J by 5 bases, and 3 bases separated the two germline ends. CDR3 nucleotide sequence: TGTGCCACCAGTGATCATGAGACCCAGTACTTC. It translates to CATSDHETQYF.

This chain links TRBV7-2 with TRBJ2-3; D uncertain. With 2 bases removed from V and 6 bases from J, the gap between germline ends came to 6 bases. The CDR3 sequence is 12 residues long. CDR1 SGHTA and CDR2 FQGNSA come from the germline V gene. The CDR3 loop reads CASSLLTDTQYF. Here the CDR3 DNA reads TGTGCCAGCAGCTTACTAACGGATACGCAGTATTTT.

This clone was seen once. The chain employs TRBV7-2 and TRBJ2-5; D is unresolved. Germline loops: CDR1 SGHTA, CDR2 FQGNSA. Trimming removed 5 bases from V and 2 bases from J, with 12 bases in between. This CDR3 comprises 14 residues. The CDR3 region is CASSRDRSQETQYF. As DNA, the CDR3 is TGTGCCAGCAGCCGCGACCGGAGTCAAGAGACCCAGTACTTC. Looking up the rest from reference TRBV7-2 and TRBJ2-5 gives the full variable domain: GAGVSQSPSNKVTEKGKDVELRCDPISGHTALYWYRQSLGQGLEFLIYFQGNSAPDKSGLPSDRFSAERTGGSVSTLTIQRTQQEDSAVYLCASSRDRSQETQYFGPGTRLLVL.

The CDR3 DNA reads as TGTGCCAGCAGCGCGAGCGGCAGTGGGGTGGATACGCAGTATTTT. It translates to CASSASGSGVDTQYF. The chain links TRBV9 to TRBJ2-3, with TRBD2 as a possible D gene (5 bases). Germline values: CDR1 SGDLS, CDR2 YYNGEE. V lost 3 bases to trimming and J lost 6 bases, with 17 bases between them. The CDR3 is made up of 15 amino acids.

V and J are TRBV21-1 and TRBJ2-3; the table's TRBD2 call for D was not verified on the DNA. TRBV21-1 corresponds to a pseudogene. The CDR3 covers 18 residues. The CDR3 here is CASSKGELSNVSTDTQYF. The CDR3, as DNA: TGTGCCAGCAGCAAAGGAGAACTTTCGAACGTAAGCACAGATACGCAGTATTTT.

This chain connects TRBV7-2 to TRBJ1-3; D is possibly TRBD1 (6 bases). The CDR3 runs 15 residues. The germline gives CDR1 SGHTA, CDR2 FQGNSA. The germline V and J ends were trimmed by 4 bases and 0 bases, with 10 bases remaining between them. The CDR3 protein is CASSSDRNSGNTIYF. Here the CDR3 DNA reads TGTGCCAGCAGCTCGGACAGAAACTCTGGAAACACCATATATTTT.

The chain couples TRBV29-1 to TRBJ1-1; unclear D gene. CDR1 and CDR2 (germline): SQVTM, ANQGSEA. V dropped 5 bases and J dropped 1 base, with 17 bases sitting between them. The CDR3 extends over 15 amino acids. In DNA, the CDR3 is TGCAGCGTTCTCACCCGCAACAGTGGGAACACTGAAGCTTTCTTT. This gives the protein CSVLTRNSGNTEAFF.

V is TRBV7-2 and J is TRBJ2-3; D might be TRBD1 (6 bases). The V gene's germline CDR1 is SGHTA and CDR2 FQGNSA. The CDR3 consists of 14 residues. V lost 1 base, J lost 5 bases, and 10 bases lay in between. CDR3 amino acids: CASSLVPGQDTQYF. The CDR3 DNA is TGTGCCAGCAGCTTAGTTCCGGGACAAGATACGCAGTATTTT.

This clone was seen just once. CDR3 coding DNA: TGCGCCAGCAGCTCAAGCCCGGGACAGAATAAAGAGACCCAGTACTTC. This codes for CASSSSPGQNKETQYF. The V gene is TRBV5-1, the J gene TRBJ2-5; TRBD1 agrees at 7 bases. V trimming: 3 bases; J trimming: 3 bases; junction bases outside the gene matches: 11. Germline V lookup: CDR1 SGHRS, CDR2 YFSETQ. The CDR3 extends over 16 amino acids. The variable domain in full, completed from reference TRBV5-1 and TRBJ2-5, reads KAGVTQTPRYLIKTRGQQVTLSCSPISGHRSVSWYQQTPGQGLQFLFEYFSETQRNKGNFPGRFSGRQFSNSRSEMNVSTLELGDSALYLCASSSSPGQNKETQYFGPGTRLLVL.

V is TRBV5-1 and J is TRBJ1-1, with TRBD1 matching over 7 bases. V was pared by 0 bases and J by 5 bases, with 7 bases of the junction left unmatched. CDR3 length: 15 amino acids. The germline CDR1 and CDR2 sequences are SGHRS and YFSETQ. The CDR3 DNA reads as TGCGCCAGCAGCTTGGCCGGGCAGGGGGGTACTGAAGCTTTCTTT. Translation gives CASSLAGQGGTEAFF. Variable domain in full (rest from reference TRBV5-1 and TRBJ1-1): KAGVTQTPRYLIKTRGQQVTLSCSPISGHRSVSWYQQTPGQGLQFLFEYFSETQRNKGNFPGRFSGRQFSNSRSEMNVSTLELGDSALYLCASSLAGQGGTEAFFGQGTRLTVV.

This clone is classed as medium-sized. This chain uses TRBV5-6 with TRBJ1-2, with D tentatively TRBD1 (5 bases). The V gene lost 0 bases and the J gene lost 1 base, with 13 bases spanning the gap. The germline V gene has CDR1 SGHDT and CDR2 YYEEEE. CDR3 size: 16 residues. This CDR3 reads CASSLGGAGINYGYTF. The CDR3 DNA is TGTGCCAGCAGCTTGGGTGGGGCAGGGATTAACTATGGCTACACCTTC. The full variable domain, completed using reference TRBV5-6 and TRBJ1-2, is DAGVTQSPTHLIKTRGQQVTLRCSPKSGHDTVSWYQQALGQGPQFIFQYYEEEERQRGNFPDRFSGHQFPNYSSELNVNALLLGDSALYLCASSLGGAGINYGYTFGSGTRLTVV.

J is TRBJ2-2 and V is TRBV6-4; 8 nucleotides match TRBD2. V was clipped by 5 bases and J by 3 bases; unmatched bases: 2. Looked up from germline, CDR1 is MRHNA and CDR2 is SNTAGT. The CDR3 covers 14 residues. The chain's CDR3 is CASSKLADTGELFF. The CDR3 nucleotides are TGTGCCAGCAGTAAACTAGCGGACACCGGGGAGCTGTTTTTT.

This rearrangement joins TRBV3-1 (or the pseudogene TRBV3-2) to TRBJ1-3; 7 nucleotides match TRBD1. This CDR3 has 15 amino acids. Germline V CDR1 and CDR2: LGHDT, YNNKEL (reference sequence). The J segment lost 4 bases and the V segment lost 4 bases, leaving 7 bases of the junction unmatched. CDR3 nucleotide sequence: TGTGCCAGCAGCCCCGACAGGGTAGGAGGAAACACCATATATTTT. Protein product: CASSPDRVGGNTIYF.

The chain couples TRBV5-1 to TRBJ2-5; D is perhaps TRBD2 (7 bases). The germline gives CDR1 SGHRS, CDR2 YFSETQ. CDR3 size: 14 residues. With 1 base removed from V and 5 bases from J, the gap between germline ends came to 12 bases. CDR3 loop: CASSLRGGGETQYF. The CDR3 coding sequence is TGCGCCAGCAGCTTGAGGGGGGGAGGGGAGACCCAGTACTTC. The whole variable domain, filled in from reference TRBV5-1 and TRBJ2-5, reads KAGVTQTPRYLIKTRGQQVTLSCSPISGHRSVSWYQQTPGQGLQFLFEYFSETQRNKGNFPGRFSGRQFSNSRSEMNVSTLELGDSALYLCASSLRGGGETQYFGPGTRLLVL.

The gene calls are TRBV23-1 and TRBJ1-6, with D possibly being TRBD1 (5 bases). TRBV23-1 is reported as an ORF; its role is uncertain. Trimming shortened V by 4 bases and J by 9 bases, and 31 bases separated the two germline ends. This CDR3 comprises 20 residues. The CDR3 sequence: CASSLPPNATGQGTSSPLHF. The CDR3, as DNA: TGCGCCAGCAGTCTCCCCCCCAACGCCACAGGCCAGGGAACAAGTTCACCCCTCCACTTT.

The chain couples TRBV2 to TRBJ1-5, with a weak D call TRBD1 (5 bases). The CDR3 covers 12 residues. V was clipped by 6 bases and J by 8 bases, with 11 bases between them. Germline loops: CDR1 SNHLY, CDR2 FYNNEI. This CDR3 is CASSLQGEPQHF. CDR3 sequence (DNA): TGTGCCAGCAGCTTGCAGGGCGAGCCCCAGCATTTT.

This chain joins TRBV7-2 and TRBJ1-5, with 7 bases aligning to TRBD1. V shed 2 bases, J shed 6 bases, and the junction held 7 bases outside the gene matches. The germline V gene encodes CDR1 SGHTA and CDR2 FQGNSA. CDR3 length equals 15 residues. The CDR3 DNA reads as TGTGCCAGCAGCTTAAGACAGGGTAGCGGTCAGCCCCAGCATTTT. Translated, it gives CASSLRQGSGQPQHF. The variable domain in full, with the rest retrieved from reference TRBV7-2 and TRBJ1-5, is GAGVSQSPSNKVTEKGKDVELRCDPISGHTALYWYRQSLGQGLEFLIYFQGNSAPDKSGLPSDRFSAERTGGSVSTLTIQRTQQEDSAVYLCASSLRQGSGQPQHFGDGTRLSIL.

This clone was found a few times. The rearrangement links TRBV7-3 to TRBJ2-2; TRBD1 matches at 8 bases. The length of the CDR3 is 15 residues. Germline CDR1 SGHTA, CDR2 FQGTGA. With V trimmed by 4 bases and J by 7 bases, 8 bases remained unmatched. Written as DNA, the CDR3 is TGTGCCAGCAGCTCCCCTGGACAGGGCAGCGGGGAGCTGTTTTTT. The encoded protein is CASSSPGQGSGELFF.